One and the same sample provided the 9 T cell receptor beta chains below, sequenced in a study of blood T cell repertoires in COVID-19 (dated by TCRdb to 2018 to 2021). The library relied on the immunoSEQ multiplex PCR assay. In its TCRdb copy, this immuneACCESS table keeps in-frame sequences only and misses some clones. Where compared with another copy, unresolved V genes explain less than half of these, and the others have no known cause. Recorded for this sample are 200,000 to 300,000 clones; 84% of them occurred a single time. About 4% of the sample is in the top ten clones. Sequencing was carried out using peripheral blood. The receptors come from a man aged 50 or older with acute or convalescent COVID-19.

This chain uses TRBV6-6 with TRBJ1-5, with D perhaps matching TRBD1 (6 bases). V dropped 6 bases and J dropped 2 bases, with 11 bases sitting between them. Looked up from germline, CDR1 is MNHNY and CDR2 is SVGAGI (reference sequence). CDR3 length: 14 residues. DNA of the CDR3: TGTGCCAGCAGCACAGGGTTTGGCAATCAGCCCCAGCATTTT. It encodes CASSTGFGNQPQHF.

Here the CDR3 reads CASSGTTARGSPLHF. Here the CDR3 DNA reads TGTGCCAGCAGCGGCACGACAGCCAGGGGGTCACCCCTCCACTTT. The rearrangement uses TRBV9 and TRBJ1-6; 7 bases are a match to TRBD1. CDR3 size: 15 residues. Germline loops: CDR1 SGDLS, CDR2 YYNGEE. J lost 10 bases, V lost 3 bases, and 10 bases had no gene match.

The chain employs TRBV6-6 and TRBJ2-5, with TRBD2 matching 9 bases. The junction had 10 bases not matched to a gene; V was cut back by 6 bases and J by 5 bases. The CDR3 totals 15 residues. CDR1 is MNHNY, CDR2 SVGAGI, per germline (reference sequence). CDR3 nucleotide sequence: TGTGCCAGCAGGGGGGCGGTAGCGGGAGTGGAGACCCAGTACTTC. Translated, it gives CASRGAVAGVETQYF.

The chain carries TRBV28 and TRBJ1-5, with D possibly being TRBD1 (5 bases). This CDR3 region has 17 residues. V gave up 5 bases and J gave up 2 bases, with 19 bases separating them. Germline loops: CDR1 MDHEN, CDR2 SYDVKM. The CDR3 here is CASSPTPTASGNQPQHF. The CDR3 DNA is TGTGCCAGCAGTCCCACCCCGACAGCGAGTGGCAATCAGCCCCAGCATTTT.

The gene calls are TRBV19 and TRBJ2-3, with TRBD1 identical over 9 bases. Trimming at V came to 4 bases and at J to 4 bases, leaving 6 bases not matched to a gene. Germline V lookup: CDR1 LNHDA, CDR2 SQIVND (reference sequence). The CDR3 has 15 amino acids. The CDR3 nucleotides are TGTGCCAGTAGTAAGGACAGGGGCATTTCAGATACGCAGTATTTT. Its translation is CASSKDRGISDTQYF. Variable domain in full (rest from reference TRBV19 and TRBJ2-3): DGGITQSPKYLFRKEGQNVTLSCEQNLNHDAMYWYRQDPGQGLRLIYYSQIVNDFQKGDIAEGYSVSREKKESFPLTVTSAQKNPTAFYLCASSKDRGISDTQYFGPGTRLTVL.

The chain uses TRBV6-5 and TRBJ1-3; 7 bases map to TRBD1. J was trimmed by 1 base and V by 6 bases; bases with no gene match: 6. The CDR3 sequence is 15 residues long. Germline V gives CDR1 MNHEY, CDR2 SVGAGI. CDR3 sequence reads: CASRTMGQSGNTIYF. The CDR3, as DNA: TGTGCCAGCAGAACGATGGGACAGTCTGGAAACACCATATATTTT.

The chain couples TRBV18 to TRBJ1-4; 7 bases are a match to TRBD1. The CDR3 loop spans 15 amino acids. The V gene's germline CDR1 is KGHSH and CDR2 LQKENI. Germline trimming cut 2 bases from V and 8 bases from J; bases unmatched to any gene: 8. The CDR3 region has the DNA TGTGCCAGCTCACCATCCCGGGACAGTCGGGAAAAACTGTTTTTT. It codes for CASSPSRDSREKLFF.

The chain couples TRBV12-2 to TRBJ2-7; TRBD1, as called in the table, went unchecked against the DNA. TRBV12-2 is assigned pseudogene status. This CDR3 has 15 amino acids. The CDR3 sequence: CASRCPGTGFYEQYF. Written as DNA, the CDR3 is TGTGCAAGTCGCTGTCCCGGGACAGGGTTTTACGAGCAGTACTTC.

The chain carries TRBV10-3 and TRBJ2-5; D possibly corresponds to TRBD2 (5 bases). CDR3 length: 14 amino acids. V lost 5 bases to trimming and J lost 3 bases, with 13 bases between them. Looked up from germline, CDR1 is ENHRY and CDR2 is SYGVKD. The DNA of the CDR3 is TGTGCCATCAGTCCCCTTGTCGGGGAAGAGACCCAGTACTTC. Protein: CAISPLVGEETQYF.